The clone carrying this T cell receptor (beta chain) was observed once. The data belong to a study of T cell changes during pregnancy in multiple sclerosis. The V segment lost 2 bases and the J segment 3 bases; nucleotides outside the gene matches: 8. Germline CDR1 and CDR2: SQVTM and ANQGSEA. CDR3 size: 18 residues. Clones were sequenced by immunoSEQ multiplex PCR, and TCRdb holds only the in-frame ones, with some missing. The data show tens of thousands of clones, roughly nine tenths seen once. The TCR sequence derives from a female donor with multiple sclerosis, enrolled in a pregnancy study. The chain recombines TRBV29-1 with TRBJ2-1; TRBD2 aligns across 15 bases. The sample consisted of CD8+ T cells from peripheral blood mononuclear cells, taken in the first trimester of pregnancy. Written as DNA, the CDR3 is TGCAGCGTTGAATCCGGACTAGCGGGAGGGCCGTACTACAATGAGCAGTTCTTC. Protein product: CSVESGLAGGPYYNEQFF.